Presented here are 14 T cell receptor beta chains from one specimen sequenced in a study of T cells expressing NK-cell markers. Reprocessing the 5' RACE reads, TCRdb reports a single entry for every CDR3 protein and omits DNA. The specimen's table records about 260,000 distinct CDR3 sequences. The sample taken for sequencing was blood T cells: a sorted CD56 or NKG2C T cell subset, CD4+ or CD8+ T cells, or bulk PBMC T cells (not recorded which). The receptor set was obtained from a woman between 18 and 75 years old in good health.

This sequence joins TRBV7-9 and TRBJ2-3; TCRdb reports TRBD2, a call that lacks DNA to check it against. The CDR3 loop spans 17 amino acids. Germline V gene lookup returns CDR1 SEHNR and CDR2 FQNEAQ (reference sequence). The chain's CDR3 is CASSLGSGQKSTDTQYF.

The gene calls are TRBV7-8 and TRBJ2-1; TCRdb selects TRBD1, and the lack of DNA leaves this call unchecked. Germline CDR1 SGHVS, CDR2 FQNEAQ. CDR3 length equals 16 residues. The CDR3 spells CASSLMGRGLGNEQFF.

The chain links TRBV4-2 to TRBJ1-5. The CDR3 is 14 amino acids. Per germline, CDR1 LGHNA and CDR2 YNFKEQ. This CDR3 is CASSQDPGNQPQHF.

J is TRBJ2-1 and V is TRBV12-3 or TRBV12-4; TCRdb's D call, TRBD1, is unchecked because there is no DNA. The CDR3 covers 19 residues. The CDR3: CASSLGRTGRSSSYNEQFF.

This chain joins TRBV25-1 and TRBJ2-5; TCRdb proposes TRBD1, but this gene call is untestable without DNA. The CDR3 loop spans 15 amino acids. Germline V gene lookup returns CDR1 MGHDK and CDR2 SYGVNS. Here the CDR3 reads CASSASREWGETQYF.

This chain uses TRBV2 with TRBJ2-1; TCRdb's D call, TRBD2, is unchecked because there is no DNA. Germline assignment: CDR1 SNHLY and CDR2 FYNNEI. This CDR3 region has 15 residues. This CDR3 reads CASRRDVRTYNGQFF.

This chain joins TRBV7-9 and TRBJ2-7; TCRdb outputs TRBD1, but without DNA this stays unchecked. Per the germline V gene, CDR1 is SEHNR and CDR2 is FQNEAQ (reference sequence). CDR3 size: 14 residues. CDR3: CASSLKGASYEQYF. The entire variable domain, with the rest obtained from reference TRBV7-9 and TRBJ2-7, is as follows: DTGVSQNPRHKITKRGQNVTFRCDPISEHNRLYWYRQTLGQGPEFLTYFQNEAQLEKSRLLSDRFSAERPKGSFSTLEIQRTEQGDSAMYLCASSLKGASYEQYFGPGTRLTVT.

This chain uses TRBV6-2 or TRBV6-3 with TRBJ1-5. CDR3 length: 14 amino acids. Germline CDR1 reads MNHEY; CDR2 reads SVGEGT. CDR3 amino acids: CASSYRRDYQPQHF.

The chain uses TRBV4-1 and TRBJ1-5. The CDR3 consists of 16 residues. Germline lookup yields CDR1 MGHRA and CDR2 YSYEKL. CDR3 amino acids: CASSQPSRGADQPQHF.

The chain recombines TRBV28 with TRBJ1-2; TCRdb's D gene call, TRBD1, goes unchecked for lack of DNA. CDR3 length: 16 residues. Germline values: CDR1 MDHEN, CDR2 SYDVKM. The CDR3 protein is CASSSALGGQNYGYTF.

The J gene is TRBJ2-1, the V gene TRBV20-1; TCRdb designates TRBD1, a call that cannot be tested without DNA. Looked up from germline, CDR1 is DFQATT and CDR2 is SNEGSKA (reference sequence). The CDR3 contains 13 residues. The chain's CDR3 is CSARGTPSGEQFF.

V usage is TRBV7-6 and J usage is TRBJ2-7; the D call of TRBD2 rests on TCRdb alone, since no DNA is present to check it. The CDR3 is 16 residues long. Germline V gene lookup returns CDR1 SGHVS and CDR2 FNYEAQ. This CDR3 is CASSATVGGSSGEQYF.

This chain uses TRBV19 with TRBJ2-1; the D gene TCRdb calls, TRBD1, cannot be checked with no DNA. The CDR3 has 15 residues. The germline V gene encodes CDR1 LNHDA and CDR2 SQIVND (reference sequence). The CDR3 is CASSPRDKSAREQFF.

CDR3 residues: CASSLTSGAYGYTF. The chain is built from TRBV7-9 and TRBJ1-2; no DNA is available, so the TRBD1 call from TCRdb remains unchecked. The V gene's germline CDR1 is SEHNR and CDR2 FQNEAQ (reference sequence). The CDR3 sequence is 14 residues long.